These 20 T cell receptor beta chains came from one sample sequenced in a study of blood T cell repertoires in COVID-19. The protocol was immunoSEQ multiplex PCR, while the TCRdb copy is restricted to in-frame clones and leaves out a portion. Seen here are tens of thousands of clones, roughly 84% observed once, and the top ten hold roughly 13%. The sample taken for sequencing was peripheral blood. These receptors came from a human donor in a cohort sampled during active COVID-19. The donor label of this sample is uncertain.

V gene TRBV14 combines with J gene TRBJ2-7; 10 nucleotides align to TRBD1. The V and J ends lost 4 bases and 0 bases, in that order; junction bases with no gene match: 6. CDR3 size: 16 residues. From germline, CDR1 is SGHDN and CDR2 FVKESK. The CDR3 nucleotides are TGTGCCAGCAGCCCCGGGACAGGGGCTTACTCCTACGAGCAGTACTTC. Translated: CASSPGTGAYSYEQYF.

V gene TRBV5-5 combines with J gene TRBJ1-5; perhaps TRBD1 as D (5 bases). The CDR3 is 14 residues long. Per the germline V gene, CDR1 is SGHKS and CDR2 is YYEKEE (reference sequence). The germline V and J ends were trimmed by 4 bases and 6 bases, with 14 bases remaining between them. The CDR3 DNA is TGTGCCAGCAGCCGGGGACCGGGGGGTCAGCCCCAGCATTTT. It is translated as CASSRGPGGQPQHF.

The chain employs TRBV12-5 and TRBJ2-7; D might be TRBD1 (6 bases). Germline V gives CDR1 LGHNT, CDR2 FRNRAP. Trimming removed 3 bases at V and 4 bases at J, with 7 bases between. The CDR3 has 12 amino acids. Here the CDR3 DNA reads TGTGCTAGTGGTTTCCAGGGGTACGAGCAGTACTTC. Its translation: CASGFQGYEQYF.

The chain has TRBV11-2 and TRBJ1-1, with D unclear. The CDR3 has 13 amino acids. Germline CDR1 and CDR2: SGHAT and FQNNGV. With 5 bases removed from V and 4 bases from J, the gap between germline ends came to 11 bases. The CDR3 nucleotides are TGTGCCAGCAGCCCAGCTAGAGGCACTGAAGCTTTCTTT. Encoded protein: CASSPARGTEAFF.

V usage is TRBV7-3 and J usage is TRBJ2-5; 9 positions agree with TRBD2. This CDR3 spans 18 amino acids. J gave up 5 bases and V 7 bases, and 20 bases lay outside the gene matches. CDR1 is SGHTA, CDR2 FQGTGA, per germline. The DNA of the CDR3 is TGTGCCAGCATATCCTCCGTGGGTAGCGGGGGCTCCGCGGAGACCCAGTACTTC. It encodes CASISSVGSGGSAETQYF.

The rearrangement links TRBV15 to TRBJ2-3, with 7 bases fitting TRBD2. The CDR3 covers 16 residues. V trimming: 0 bases; J trimming: 2 bases; junction bases outside the gene matches: 5. Germline loops: CDR1 LNHNV, CDR2 YYDKDF (reference sequence). DNA of the CDR3: TGTGCCACCAGCAGAGAAGCTAGCGGCAACACAGATACGCAGTATTTT. Translated: CATSREASGNTDTQYF.

Only a few counts were recorded for this clone. The V gene is TRBV2, the J gene TRBJ2-5; the match to TRBD2 covers 11 bases. Germline CDR1 reads SNHLY; CDR2 reads FYNNEI. The CDR3 is made up of 19 amino acids. V trimming: 7 bases; J trimming: 1 base; junction bases outside the gene matches: 17. For the CDR3, the DNA is TGTGCCAGCAAGAAGAAGGGGCTAGCGGGGGGTATAGGCCAAGAGACCCAGTACTTC. It encodes CASKKKGLAGGIGQETQYF. The complete variable domain, with remaining parts taken from reference TRBV2 and TRBJ2-5, reads EPEVTQTPSHQVTQMGQEVILRCVPISNHLYFYWYRQILGQKVEFLVSFYNNEISEKSEIFDDQFSVERPDGSNFTLKIRSTKLEDSAMYFCASKKKGLAGGIGQETQYFGPGTRLLVL.

The chain has TRBV18 and TRBJ2-2, with a weak D call TRBD2 (5 bases). From germline, CDR1 is KGHSH and CDR2 LQKENI. Trimming left V 1 base short and J 0 bases short, with 6 bases between. CDR3 length: 15 amino acids. CDR3 sequence: CASSPRGANTGELFF. The CDR3 bases are TGTGCCAGCTCACCACGGGGAGCGAACACCGGGGAGCTGTTTTTT.

The J gene is TRBJ2-3, the V gene TRBV9; 8 bases align to TRBD1. V shed 4 bases and J 2 bases; nucleotides not matched to a gene: 3. CDR1 is SGDLS, CDR2 YYNGEE, per germline. CDR3 length equals 14 residues. The CDR3 DNA is TGTGCCAGCAGCAAGGGACAGGACACAGATACGCAGTATTTT. It codes for CASSKGQDTDTQYF.

The chain uses TRBV6-6 and TRBJ2-3; 9 nucleotides match TRBD1. V gave up 5 bases and J gave up 6 bases; unmatched junction bases: 9. The CDR3 covers 15 residues. Germline CDR1 MNHNY, CDR2 SVGAGI (reference sequence). CDR3 protein: CASSMGTGTWDTQYF. The CDR3 DNA is TGTGCCAGCAGTATGGGGACAGGGACTTGGGATACGCAGTATTTT.

The V gene is TRBV2, the J gene TRBJ1-2; D call uncertain. Per the germline V gene, CDR1 is SNHLY and CDR2 is FYNNEI. CDR3 size: 14 residues. Trimming cost V 4 bases and J 1 base, with 10 bases left between them. The CDR3 coding sequence is TGTGCCAGCAGTGCGGTCAGGAATAACTATGGCTACACCTTC. It encodes CASSAVRNNYGYTF.

In its sample, this clone was seen once. This sequence joins TRBV24-1 and TRBJ2-3, with 9 nucleotides matching TRBD2. The CDR3 is 17 residues long. Germline CDR1 is KGHDR and CDR2 is SFDVKD. V lost 3 bases to trimming and J lost 4 bases; unmatched junction nucleotides: 10. CDR3 loop: CATSDQKLAGVADTQYF. The CDR3, as DNA: TGTGCCACCAGTGATCAGAAGTTAGCGGGGGTCGCAGATACGCAGTATTTT.

The V gene is TRBV5-4, the J gene TRBJ2-1; tentatively, D is TRBD1 (6 bases). V was pared by 0 bases and J by 3 bases, with 13 bases between. Germline V gives CDR1 SGHNT, CDR2 YYREEE (reference sequence). This CDR3 has 16 residues. CDR3 protein: CASSLADRGIYNEQFF. CDR3 sequence (DNA): TGTGCCAGCAGCTTGGCCGATAGGGGGATCTACAATGAGCAGTTCTTC. Full variable domain (missing parts from reference TRBV5-4 and TRBJ2-1): ETGVTQSPTHLIKTRGQQVTLRCSSQSGHNTVSWYQQALGQGPQFIFQYYREEENGRGNFPPRFSGLQFPNYSSELNVNALELDDSALYLCASSLADRGIYNEQFFGPGTRLTVL.

The CDR3 protein is CASSQRKCKKKGQFFYSYNEQFF. The CDR3 coding sequence is TGTGCCAGCAGCCAACGAAAATGTAAAAAAAAGGGACAGTTCTTCTATTCCTACAATGAGCAGTTCTTC. The chain employs TRBV14 and TRBJ2-1; 7 bases are shared with TRBD1. The CDR3 has 23 residues. Per the germline V gene, CDR1 is SGHDN and CDR2 is FVKESK. The trim removed 2 bases at V and 1 base at J, leaving 26 bases unmatched.

CDR3: CASSKGQGAWETQYF. The CDR3 DNA reads TGTGCCAGCAGCAAAGGACAGGGGGCATGGGAGACCCAGTACTTC. This chain connects TRBV7-2 to TRBJ2-5; 11 bases are shared with TRBD1. Looked up from germline, CDR1 is SGHTA and CDR2 is FQGNSA. The CDR3 loop spans 15 amino acids. The junction had 7 bases not matched to a gene; V was cut back by 5 bases and J by 5 bases.

This clone was recorded a few times. V and J are TRBV12-3 or TRBV12-4 and TRBJ1-5; no clear D gene. Trimming pared 7 bases from V and 0 bases from J, leaving 7 bases between. This CDR3 is 13 amino acids long. CDR3 loop: CASTGNSNQPQHF. CDR3 sequence (DNA): TGTGCCAGCACCGGGAATAGCAATCAGCCCCAGCATTTT.

Comment on this clone: The junction and the germline gene differ at one end; a read error may be behind it. CDR3 region: CASSLDRQETQYF. The CDR3, as DNA: TGCGCCAGCAGTTTGGACAGACAAGAGACCCAGTACTTC. This chain connects TRBV5-1 to TRBJ2-5, with D tentatively TRBD1 (6 bases). Germline-derived CDR1 and CDR2 are SGHRS and YFSETQ. This CDR3 is 13 amino acids long.

The V gene is TRBV7-2, the J gene TRBJ2-1; D call uncertain. The CDR3 loop spans 11 amino acids. V lost 2 bases, J lost 8 bases, and 4 bases lay in between. Germline assignment: CDR1 SGHTA and CDR2 FQGNSA. DNA of the CDR3: TGTGCCAGCAGCTTACTGTATGAGCAGTTCTTC. Residues: CASSLLYEQFF.

V and J are TRBV6-5 and TRBJ1-1, with D possibly TRBD1 on 6 matching bases. The CDR3 is 13 amino acids. Germline CDR1 and CDR2: MNHEY and SVGAGI. V was pared by 8 bases and J by 0 bases, with 10 bases between. The CDR3 DNA reads as TGTGCCAGCTTGTGGGACATGAACACTGAAGCTTTCTTT. Protein product: CASLWDMNTEAFF.

This rearrangement joins TRBV5-1 to TRBJ2-1, with 10 bases aligning to TRBD1. Germline values: CDR1 SGHRS, CDR2 YFSETQ. There are 15 residues in the CDR3. The J segment lost 9 bases and the V segment lost 0 bases, leaving 6 bases of the junction unmatched. CDR3: CASSLEGQGQGEQFF. DNA of the CDR3: TGCGCCAGCAGCTTGGAGGGACAGGGGCAGGGTGAGCAGTTCTTC.